This T cell receptor (beta chain) was captured by sequencing in a study of T cells in Graves' hyperthyroidism and ophthalmopathy. CDR3 length: 15 amino acids. Looked up from germline, CDR1 is SGHTA and CDR2 is FQGNSA. V lost 5 bases and J 5 bases, leaving 18 bases between the germline ends. It was RNA transcripts that yielded the amplified TCR beta CDR3 regions. In the first-round RT-PCR of the TCR CDR3, the HTBI primer set was used. TCRdb redid the calling of the multiplex PCR reads with MiXCR, one entry per CDR3 protein. The data contain around 760,000 distinct CDR3 sequences, 35% of them singletons.

The source of this sequence is a woman in her thirties or forties with Graves' hyperthyroidism. The chain couples TRBV7-2 to TRBJ1-1; D may be TRBD1 (6 bases). Sequences were obtained from blood. The CDR3 DNA reads TGTGCCAGCAGCCTCGAACACTTTCAGGGGACTGAAGCTTTCTTT. Its protein product is CASSLEHFQGTEAFF.